One and the same sample provided the 27 T cell receptor beta chains below, sequenced in a study of blood T cell repertoires in COVID-19. TCRdb's copy holds only in-frame clones and misses some; the assay was immunoSEQ multiplex PCR. The table shows some 260,000 clones, with 90% to 95% occurring only once. The sequenced sample was PBMCs or T cells enriched from blood (not recorded which). These receptors were collected from a woman aged 18-29 years who had recovered from COVID-19.

The rearrangement joins TRBV19 to TRBJ2-7, with TRBD1 matching over 7 bases. The CDR3 runs to 13 residues. The V gene end was trimmed by 6 bases and the J gene end by 5 bases; junction bases not matched to a gene: 7. Germline CDR1 is LNHDA and CDR2 is SQIVND (reference sequence). CDR3 in DNA: TGTGCCAGTAGCCCGACAGGGTTGAACGAGCAGTACTTC. Its protein product is CASSPTGLNEQYF.

As to this clone: Other nucleotide sequences in the sample specify the same CDR3. The rearrangement uses TRBV6-4 and TRBJ2-3; 13 positions agree with TRBD2. The V gene end was trimmed by 3 bases and the J gene end by 6 bases; junction bases not matched to a gene: 6. Germline values: CDR1 MRHNA, CDR2 SNTAGT. The CDR3 length is 16 residues. In DNA form, the CDR3 reads TGTGCCAGCAGTGAGACTAGCGGGGGGTCTACGGATACGCAGTATTTT. Protein sequence: CASSETSGGSTDTQYF.

The chain uses TRBV2 and TRBJ1-6; D is unclear. V shed 6 bases and J shed 9 bases, with 9 bases lying between them. Germline CDR1 and CDR2: SNHLY and FYNNEI. The CDR3 extends over 12 amino acids. The CDR3 loop is CASRPGGSPLHF. The CDR3 nucleotides are TGTGCCAGCAGACCCGGCGGTTCACCCCTCCACTTT.

This clone was detected only once. The chain couples TRBV11-2 to TRBJ1-4; 7 nucleotides match TRBD1. The CDR3 is 16 amino acids. The germline gives CDR1 SGHAT, CDR2 FQNNGV. The V and J ends lost 5 bases and 11 bases, in that order; junction bases with no gene match: 17. CDR3 loop: CASSATDRDQFRKLFF. The CDR3 DNA reads as TGTGCCAGCAGCGCCACAGACAGGGATCAATTCAGGAAACTGTTTTTT. The full variable domain, in which reference TRBV11-2 and TRBJ1-4 provide the parts outside the CDR3, is EAGVAQSPRYKIIEKRQSVAFWCNPISGHATLYWYQQILGQGPKLLIQFQNNGVVDDSQLPKDRFSAERLKGVDSTLKIQPAKLEDSAVYLCASSATDRDQFRKLFFGSGTQLSVL.

The rearrangement uses TRBV4-3 and TRBJ2-7; D is possibly TRBD1 (5 bases). V was shortened by 4 bases and J by 3 bases, with 16 bases between the two germline ends. In germline, CDR1 is LGHNA, CDR2 YSLEER. The CDR3 contains 15 residues. Written as DNA, the CDR3 is TGCGCCAGCAGCCCCGATTGGGGCAACTACTACGAGCAGTACTTC. Its translation: CASSPDWGNYYEQYF.

The chain recombines TRBV12-5 with TRBJ2-1; 11 bases line up with TRBD2. Germline lookup yields CDR1 LGHNT and CDR2 FRNRAP. The trim removed 0 bases at V and 0 bases at J, leaving 4 bases unmatched. The CDR3 sequence is 18 residues long. The CDR3 loop reads CASGLVLAGAVSYNEQFF. The CDR3 nucleotides are TGTGCTAGTGGTTTGGTACTAGCGGGGGCAGTCTCCTACAATGAGCAGTTCTTC.

This rearrangement joins TRBV7-2 to TRBJ1-2; no clear D. The CDR3 is 13 residues long. Between the trimmed V and J ends, which lost 0 bases and 5 bases, there was a span of 7 bases. From germline, CDR1 is SGHTA and CDR2 FQGNSA. In DNA, the CDR3 is TGTGCCAGCAGCTTAGCGCGCGGGTATGGCTACACCTTC. Its protein product is CASSLARGYGYTF.

This chain uses TRBV7-3 with TRBJ1-1, with a possible D match to TRBD1 (6 bases). This CDR3 has 13 amino acids. Germline V gene sequence: CDR1 SGHTA, CDR2 FQGTGA. Trimming took 4 bases from V and 1 from J, leaving 7 bases between them. The chain's CDR3 is CASSSDRNTEAFF. The CDR3 bases are TGTGCCAGCAGCTCGGACAGGAACACTGAAGCTTTCTTT.

This clone was seen a handful of times. The gene calls are TRBV10-2 and TRBJ2-1; 9 nucleotides agree with TRBD2. Germline V gene data show CDR1 as WSHSY and CDR2 as SAAADI. J lost 10 bases, V lost 0 bases, and 10 bases had no gene match. CDR3 length: 16 residues. The CDR3 nucleotides are TGCGCCAGCAGTGAGTCGAATCTAGCGGGAACAGAGGAGCAGTTCTTC. Translating gives CASSESNLAGTEEQFF.

The J gene is TRBJ2-2, the V gene TRBV11-3; D ambiguous. The germline gives CDR1 SGHNT, CDR2 YENEEA. With 2 bases removed from V and 5 bases from J, the gap between germline ends came to 6 bases. The CDR3 covers 13 residues. Here the CDR3 reads CASSLLLTGELFF. CDR3 DNA sequence: TGTGCCAGCAGCTTACTACTAACCGGGGAGCTGTTTTTT.

The chain joins TRBV13 to TRBJ1-1; D remains ambiguous. V was cut by 0 bases and J by 7 bases, with 12 bases left in between. CDR3 length: 14 amino acids. CDR1 is PRHDT and CDR2 is FYEKMQ in the germline V gene (reference sequence). The CDR3 spells CASSLGVNEGEAFF. Here the CDR3 DNA reads TGTGCCAGCAGCTTAGGGGTGAACGAGGGTGAAGCTTTCTTT. The variable domain in full, with the rest retrieved from reference TRBV13 and TRBJ1-1, is AAGVIQSPRHLIKEKRETATLKCYPIPRHDTVYWYQQGPGQDPQFLISFYEKMQSDKGSIPDRFSAQQFSDYHSELNMSSLELGDSALYFCASSLGVNEGEAFFGQGTRLTVV.

The chain couples TRBV18 to TRBJ2-1, with 8 bases identical to TRBD2. V shed 6 bases, J shed 4 bases, and the junction held 11 bases outside the gene matches. This CDR3 is 16 amino acids long. CDR1 KGHSH and CDR2 LQKENI come from the germline V gene. The CDR3 coding sequence is TGTGCCAGCTCCGATAACGGGAGGGCCGTATACAATGAGCAGTTCTTC. The encoded protein is CASSDNGRAVYNEQFF.

The genes are TRBV10-2 and TRBJ1-4; a weak D match, TRBD1 (6 bases). The CDR3 length is 15 residues. Germline loops: CDR1 WSHSY, CDR2 SAAADI. Trimming removed 1 base from V and 7 bases from J, with 13 bases in between. The CDR3 protein is CASSEWAGESEKLFF. The CDR3 DNA reads TGCGCCAGCAGTGAGTGGGCAGGGGAAAGTGAAAAACTGTTTTTT.

The CDR3 bases are TGTGCCAGTACCCCAAGGGGGCAGCCCCATCAGCCCCAGCATTTT. This sequence encodes CASTPRGQPHQPQHF. The chain links TRBV19 to TRBJ1-5, with TRBD1 matching 7 bases. The CDR3 covers 15 residues. CDR1 is LNHDA and CDR2 is SQIVND in the germline V gene (reference sequence). J gave up 5 bases and V 7 bases, and 11 bases lay outside the gene matches.

This chain connects TRBV12-5 to TRBJ2-3; D possibly corresponds to TRBD2 (7 bases). V gave up 7 bases and J gave up 5 bases, with 16 bases separating them. Germline values: CDR1 LGHNT, CDR2 FRNRAP. This CDR3 contains 14 residues. The CDR3 reads CASVYGEGGDTQYF. CDR3 bases: TGTGCTAGTGTTTACGGGGAGGGGGGAGATACGCAGTATTTT.

CDR3 region: CASSHVTGLQETQYF. The CDR3 DNA reads TGTGCCAGCAGCCACGTTACAGGGTTGCAAGAGACCCAGTACTTC. V gene TRBV3-1 (or the pseudogene TRBV3-2) combines with J gene TRBJ2-5; a possible D gene is TRBD1 (6 bases). Germline V gene data show CDR1 as LGHDT and CDR2 as YNNKEL (reference sequence). The V end was cut by 3 bases, the J end by 2 bases, with 13 bases between. This CDR3 has 15 residues.

The chain combines TRBV18 with TRBJ2-3; 9 bases fit TRBD1. Germline CDR1 is KGHSH and CDR2 is LQKENI. The CDR3 is 16 residues long. V lost 6 bases, J lost 4 bases, and 11 bases stayed unmatched. The CDR3, as DNA: TGTGCCAGCTCCCCGACGGGACAGGGTTTCGCAGATACGCAGTATTTT. The encoded protein is CASSPTGQGFADTQYF.

This clone showed up just a few times. Other DNA sequences in this specimen translate into the identical CDR3. The rearrangement links TRBV5-1 to TRBJ2-2; 11 bases are shared with TRBD2. The CDR3 runs to 16 residues. V lost 2 bases to trimming and J lost 2 bases; unmatched junction nucleotides: 2. Germline V gene lookup returns CDR1 SGHRS and CDR2 YFSETQ. CDR3 in DNA: TGCGCCAGCAGCTTACTAGCGGGAGCTAACACCGGGGAGCTGTTTTTT. This gives the protein CASSLLAGANTGELFF.

This chain uses TRBV12-5 with TRBJ2-5; TRBD2 matches at 12 bases. Germline V gives CDR1 LGHNT, CDR2 FRNRAP. V lost 1 base, J lost 5 bases, and 5 bases stayed unmatched. CDR3 size: 16 residues. The CDR3 bases are TGTGCTAGTGGTTTGGGGACTAGCGGGAAGGGTGAGACCCAGTACTTC. This sequence encodes CASGLGTSGKGETQYF.

The rearrangement joins TRBV2 to TRBJ2-1, with 12 bases lining up with TRBD2. The V and J ends lost 5 bases and 0 bases, in that order; junction bases with no gene match: 14. Per germline, CDR1 SNHLY and CDR2 FYNNEI. The CDR3 runs to 20 residues. CDR3 loop: CASSHLRGTSGFSSYNEQFF. The CDR3 DNA reads as TGTGCCAGCAGTCACCTCCGGGGGACTAGCGGGTTTAGCTCCTACAATGAGCAGTTCTTC.

The chain joins TRBV5-6 to TRBJ2-7; TRBD2 matches at 12 bases. This CDR3 has 15 amino acids. Germline trimming cut 4 bases from V and 5 bases from J; bases unmatched to any gene: 7. CDR1 is SGHDT and CDR2 is YYEEEE in the germline V gene. This CDR3 reads CASSRVLAGGDEQYF. The CDR3 DNA reads TGTGCCAGCAGCCGGGTGCTAGCGGGAGGGGACGAGCAGTACTTC.

This clone was picked up one time. The rearrangement links TRBV20-1 to TRBJ1-1, with D possibly TRBD1 on 5 matching bases. The CDR3 extends over 14 amino acids. Trimming left V 3 bases short and J 2 bases short, with 13 bases between. CDR1 is DFQATT, CDR2 SNEGSKA, per germline (reference sequence). The CDR3 loop is CSASERGDNTEAFF. CDR3 DNA: TGCAGTGCTAGTGAGCGGGGGGATAACACTGAAGCTTTCTTT.

This chain joins TRBV5-8 and TRBJ2-1; D is uncertain. The V end was cut by 4 bases, the J end by 0 bases, with 11 bases between. CDR1 and CDR2 (germline): SGHTS, YDEGEE. This CDR3 region has 15 residues. The CDR3 spells CASSQGRSSYNEQFF. CDR3 nucleotide sequence: TGTGCCAGCAGCCAAGGTAGGAGCTCCTACAATGAGCAGTTCTTC.

The CDR3 here is CASSPTEDQPQHF. CDR3 sequence (DNA): TGTGCCAGCTCACCGACAGAGGATCAGCCCCAGCATTTT. The genes are TRBV18 and TRBJ1-5, with a possible D match to TRBD1 (5 bases). The CDR3 is 13 amino acids. Germline V lookup: CDR1 KGHSH, CDR2 LQKENI. The V end lost 3 bases, the J end lost 5 bases, and 8 bases lay between the germline ends.

The chain is built from TRBV6-5 and TRBJ2-1; TRBD1 aligns across 9 bases. Per germline, CDR1 MNHEY and CDR2 SVGAGI. The CDR3 is made up of 11 amino acids. With V trimmed by 7 bases and J by 15 bases, 7 bases remained unmatched. The CDR3 DNA is TGTGCCAGCACCGGAGGACAGGGGCTGTTCTTC. This codes for CASTGGQGLFF.

This chain uses TRBV18 with TRBJ2-5; 8 nucleotides align to TRBD2. CDR1 and CDR2 (germline): KGHSH, LQKENI. V dropped 6 bases and J dropped 2; count of bases not matched to a gene: 8. The CDR3 has 15 residues. CDR3: CASSRSSGQQETQYF. CDR3 nucleotides: TGTGCCAGCTCGCGTTCTAGCGGGCAACAAGAGACCCAGTACTTC.

This clone has a single count. The CDR3 region is CASSRQGGEQYF. As DNA, the CDR3 is TGCGCCAGCAGTCGACAGGGCGGCGAGCAGTACTTC. This chain connects TRBV5-1 to TRBJ2-7, with 7 bases fitting TRBD1. The CDR3 spans 12 residues. With 5 bases clipped from V and 6 bases from J, the junction kept 5 bases outside the gene matches. The germline V gene has CDR1 SGHRS and CDR2 YFSETQ.